Listed here are 17 T cell receptor gamma chains from one sample, sequenced in a study of gammadelta T cells in human blood. TCRdb re-called clones from the RT-PCR reads via CATT. The sample shows under 500 gamma-chain clones, roughly 7.3% of them seen only once. Sequencing was carried out using non-Vgamma9Vdelta2 gamma-delta T cells from fetal blood. The receptor source for this set is a human fetus.

By share, this clone ranks as large. The genes are TRGV9 and TRGJ1 or TRGJ2. This CDR3 has 15 amino acids. CDR1 is GITISATS, CDR2 ISYDGTV, per germline (reference sequence). Germline trimming cut 0 bases from V and 0 bases from J; bases unmatched to any gene: 5. CDR3 loop: CALWEVHGNYYKKLF. The CDR3 nucleotides are TGTGCCTTGTGGGAGGTGCACGGGAATTATTATAAGAAACTCTTT.

In its sample, this clone is large. The rearrangement links TRGV9 to TRGJ1 or TRGJ2. CDR3 length: 14 residues. Germline trimming cut 2 bases from V and 12 bases from J; bases unmatched to any gene: 16. Germline values: CDR1 GITISATS, CDR2 ISYDGTV (reference sequence). Written as DNA, the CDR3 is TGTGCCTTGTGGGAGGCCTTCACAGGCGTAGTGAAACTCTTT. Translated, it gives CALWEAFTGVVKLF.

By sample share, this clone is large. This chain uses TRGV2 with TRGJ1 or TRGJ2. J was trimmed by 0 bases and V by 2 bases; bases with no gene match: 4. This CDR3 is built from 14 residues. Per germline, CDR1 EGSNGY and CDR2 YDSYNSKV. CDR3 sequence (DNA): TGTGCCACCTGGGACGCAAAGAATTATTATAAGAAACTCTTT. It specifies CATWDAKNYYKKLF.

This clone was observed a few times. One base away lies a much larger clone, so this may be a sequencing read error. This sample also contains other DNA sequences that code for the same CDR3. The rearrangement links TRGV4 to TRGJ1 or TRGJ2. This CDR3 contains 12 residues. Germline CDR1 is EGSTGY and CDR2 is YDSYTSSV. The CDR3, as DNA: TGTGCCACCTGGGATAATTATTATAAGAAACTATTT. It translates to CATWDNYYKKLF.

About this clone itself: The likely explanation is a read error, given a far larger clone one base away. The V and J genes are TRGV8 and TRGJP. The J gene is not listed in TCRdb, so it was assigned here from a DNA match to germline. The CDR3 sequence is 19 residues long. CDR1 VENAVY and CDR2 YDSYNSRV come from the germline V gene. This CDR3 is CTTWDIAPMKELGKKIKVF. For the CDR3, the DNA is TGTACCACCTGGGATATAGCCCCGATGAAGGAGTTGGGCAAAAAAATCAAGGTATTT.

By share of the sample, this clone is large. The chain recombines TRGV4 with TRGJ1 or TRGJ2. The ends lost 2 bases at V and 6 bases at J; junction bases unmatched: 7. Germline V gene data show CDR1 as EGSTGY and CDR2 as YDSYTSSV. CDR3 size: 13 residues. CDR3 region: CATWDARGYKKLF. In DNA, the CDR3 is TGTGCCACCTGGGATGCCAGGGGTTATAAGAAACTCTTT.

This clone is large. The chain has TRGV4 and TRGJP1. The CDR3 has 13 amino acids. Trimming cost V 1 base and J 10 bases; bases outside gene matches: 6. CDR1 and CDR2 from the germline V gene are EGSTGY and YDSYTSSV. In DNA form, the CDR3 reads TGTGCCACCTGGGATGGAAAGACTTGGTTCAAGATATTT. This sequence encodes CATWDGKTWFKIF.

This clone is large by share. This chain connects TRGV5 to TRGJP1. This CDR3 has 15 amino acids. V gave up 0 bases and J gave up 2 bases; unmatched junction bases: 3. In germline, CDR1 is VINAFY, CDR2 YDVSNSKD. DNA of the CDR3: TGTGCCACCTGGGACAGGCAGACCACTGGTTGGTTCAAGATATTT. Amino acids: CATWDRQTTGWFKIF.

Within the sample, this clone is large (0.1 to 1%). A read error may be the cause here, since a much bigger clone is one base away. The V gene reported is TRGV10; the J gene is uncalled. TRGV10 is an open reading frame, and its role is uncertain. The CDR3 length is 14 residues. As DNA, the CDR3 is TGTGCTGCGTGGGATTATTTCACTGGTTGGTTCGAGATATTT. Translated, it gives CAAWDYFTGWFEIF.

A word on this clone: A much larger clonotype is one base distant, so this may be a read error. The chain links TRGV2 to TRGJP2. In the absence of a J gene in TCRdb, the DNA was matched to germline to assign it here. The germline V gene encodes CDR1 EGSNGY and CDR2 YDSYNSKV. The V and J ends lost 0 bases and 0 bases, in that order; junction bases with no gene match: 7. CDR3 length equals 17 residues. For the CDR3, the DNA is TGTGCCACCTGGGACGGGCGATGTTATAGTAGTGATTGGATCAAGACGTTT. As protein: CATWDGRCYSSDWIKTF.

This clone is large within its sample. This rearrangement joins TRGV5 to TRGJ1 or TRGJ2. V gave up 1 base and J gave up 0 bases; unmatched junction bases: 3. The CDR3 extends over 14 amino acids. Germline V gene lookup returns CDR1 VINAFY and CDR2 YDVSNSKD. The CDR3 here is CATWDSRNYYKKLF. CDR3 nucleotide sequence: TGTGCCACCTGGGACAGTCGGAATTATTATAAGAAACTCTTT.

This clone is deemed large. The gene calls are TRGV10 and TRGJ1 or TRGJ2. TRGV10 falls under the ORF class, with uncertain function. This CDR3 region has 13 residues. With V trimmed by 8 bases and J by 2 bases, 7 bases remained unmatched. CDR3 coding DNA: TGTGCTGCGTGGGGGGCATATTATTATAAGAAACTCTTT. Amino acids: CAAWGAYYYKKLF.

This clone is large by share. The J gene is TRGJ1 or TRGJ2, the V gene TRGV4. The germline CDR1 and CDR2 sequences are EGSTGY and YDSYTSSV. Losses at the gene ends were 5 bases for V and 0 bases for J; bases not matched to a gene: 1. This CDR3 contains 12 residues. CDR3 amino acids: CATWVNYYKKLF. CDR3 in DNA: TGTGCCACCTGGGTGAATTATTATAAGAAACTCTTT.

This clone was observed a few times. The same CDR3 can be traced to other DNA sequences in this sample. J is TRGJP2 and V is TRGV2. With V trimmed by 0 bases and J by 3 bases, 4 bases remained unmatched. This CDR3 has 15 residues. Germline CDR1 reads EGSNGY; CDR2 reads YDSYNSKV. This CDR3 is CATWDGRGSDWIKTF. The CDR3 DNA sequence: TGTGCCACCTGGGACGGGCGGGGTAGTGATTGGATCAAGACGTTT.

In its sample, this clone is large. V usage is TRGV9 and J usage is TRGJ1 or TRGJ2. V lost 3 bases, J lost 3 bases, and 2 bases stayed unmatched. In germline, CDR1 is GITISATS, CDR2 ISYDGTV (reference sequence). This CDR3 contains 12 residues. The CDR3 DNA reads TGTGCCTTGTGGGAGACTTATTATAAGAAACTCTTT. This sequence encodes CALWETYYKKLF.

In this sample, this clone turned up a few times. V usage is TRGV4 and J usage is TRGJ1 or TRGJ2. CDR1 EGSTGY and CDR2 YDSYTSSV come from the germline V gene. After removal of 12 bases from V and 4 bases from J, the junction contained 15 bases not matched to a gene. The CDR3 has 13 residues. The CDR3: CAAIPTTYYKKLF. In nucleotides, the CDR3 is TGTGCCGCCATCCCGACAACCTATTATAAGAAACTCTTT.

This clone is deemed medium-sized (0.01 to 0.1%). The genes are TRGV8 and TRGJ1 or TRGJ2. The CDR3 spans 11 residues. After removal of 1 base from V and 6 bases from J, the junction contained 0 bases not matched to a gene. Per germline, CDR1 VENAVY and CDR2 YDSYNSRV. The CDR3 is CATWDSYKKLF. As DNA, the CDR3 is TGTGCCACCTGGGATAGTTATAAGAAACTCTTT.